One sample yielded the 31 T cell receptor beta chains listed below, sequenced in a study of T cells in Graves' hyperthyroidism and ophthalmopathy. RNA transcripts served as the template for amplifying TCR beta CDR3 regions. First-round RT-PCR targeting the TCR CDR3 was performed with the HTBI primer set. TCRdb ran MiXCR on the multiplex PCR reads and lists one entry per CDR3 protein. The data hold hundreds of thousands of distinct CDR3 sequences, with 14% observed a single time. Sample: blood. These receptor sequences come from a woman aged 18-29 years with Graves' hyperthyroidism.

V and J are TRBV5-6 and TRBJ1-6; a weak D match, TRBD1 (5 bases). Trimming took off 6 bases at V and 3 bases at J, with 16 bases between the two ends. This CDR3 has 16 residues. CDR1 SGHDT and CDR2 YYEEEE come from the germline V gene. The CDR3 nucleotides are TGTGCCAGCACCAAGGCCCGGGACGGCTATAATTCACCCCTCCACTTT. Translating gives CASTKARDGYNSPLHF.

Only a few counts were recorded for this clonotype. V and J are TRBV20-1 and TRBJ2-1; tentatively, D is TRBD2 (7 bases). Trimming cost V 2 bases and J 4 bases, with 15 bases left between them. Germline V gene data show CDR1 as DFQATT and CDR2 as SNEGSKA (reference sequence). This CDR3 has 15 residues. The CDR3 nucleotides read TGCAGTGCTAGAAATAGGGGGAGGGGATACAATGAGCAGTTCTTC. This encodes CSARNRGRGYNEQFF.

This clonotype has a count of ten or more. V usage is TRBV30 and J usage is TRBJ1-1; no clear D gene. V shed 2 bases and J shed 10 bases, with 17 bases lying between them. The CDR3 is 13 residues long. In germline, CDR1 is GTSNPN, CDR2 SVGIG (reference sequence). The CDR3 bases are TGTGCCTGGAGTACTTATCCCGAGGCCGGAGCTTTCTTT. Encoded protein: CAWSTYPEAGAFF.

A few counts support this clonotype. This sequence joins TRBV5-1 and TRBJ2-7; 9 nucleotides match TRBD2. The CDR3 length is 16 residues. V lost 5 bases, J lost 0 bases, and 9 bases stayed unmatched. CDR1 and CDR2 from the germline V gene are SGHRS and YFSETQ. In DNA, the CDR3 is TGCGCCAGCAGTCTTCCTACTAGCGGGCCCTCCTACGAGCAGTACTTC. It is translated as CASSLPTSGPSYEQYF.

Worth noting for this clonotype: A read error may be the cause here, since a much bigger clone is one base away. The rearrangement joins TRBV20-1 to TRBJ2-7; D is perhaps TRBD2 (6 bases). The V gene's germline CDR1 is DFQATT and CDR2 SNEGSKA (reference sequence). V lost 2 bases, J lost 6 bases, and 17 bases lay in between. CDR3 length equals 14 residues. The CDR3 is CSARTTSILSEQYF. The CDR3 DNA reads as TGCAGTGCTAGAACTACTAGCATCCTGAGCGAGCAGTACTTC.

In the case of this clonotype: Given a much more abundant clone one base away, this may be a read error. The chain employs TRBV27 and TRBJ1-5; possible D gene TRBD1, 5 bases. The CDR3 is 14 amino acids. Germline-derived CDR1 and CDR2 are MNHEY and SMNVEV (reference sequence). Here the CDR3 DNA reads TGTGCCAGCAGTTTAGAGGGACGCAATCGGCCCCAGCATTTT. Its protein is CASSLEGRNRPQHF.

This clonotype was observed at least ten times. This chain joins TRBV13 and TRBJ2-1, with TRBD2 as a possible D gene (6 bases). The CDR3 contains 13 residues. Germline V CDR1 and CDR2: PRHDT, FYEKMQ (reference sequence). The V end was cut by 3 bases, the J end by 7 bases, with 10 bases between. The CDR3 nucleotides are TGTGCCAGCAGCTTGGAGGGCTGGAATGAGCAGTTCTTC. Protein product: CASSLEGWNEQFF.

Ten or more counts support this clonotype. This chain connects TRBV7-2 to TRBJ1-5; D is unresolved. The CDR3 totals 17 residues. The germline V and J ends were trimmed by 5 bases and 0 bases, with 17 bases remaining between them. Germline CDR1 reads SGHTA; CDR2 reads FQGNSA. The CDR3 sequence: CASSPTRGPYSNQPQHF. The CDR3 DNA follows: TGTGCCAGCAGCCCAACCCGCGGTCCCTATAGCAATCAGCCCCAGCATTTT.

There are a few counts of this clonotype. The chain has TRBV20-1 and TRBJ2-5; D unresolved. The CDR3 has 12 residues. V was pared by 2 bases and J by 4 bases, with 8 bases between. Germline V gives CDR1 DFQATT, CDR2 SNEGSKA (reference sequence). For the CDR3, the DNA is TGCAGTGCTAGAAGGTTCGCAGAGACCCAGTACTTC. The encoded protein is CSARRFAETQYF.

This clonotype appeared many times. CDR3 loop: CASSYSRVETQYF. The CDR3 nucleotides read TGTGCCAGCAGTTACTCGAGGGTGGAGACCCAGTACTTC. The V gene is TRBV6-6, the J gene TRBJ2-5, with TRBD2 as a possible D gene (5 bases). Germline V gene sequence: CDR1 MNHNY, CDR2 SVGAGI (reference sequence). The CDR3 is 13 amino acids. V lost 0 bases, J lost 5 bases, and 7 bases lay in between.

This clonotype was observed many times. The chain joins TRBV11-2 to TRBJ2-3; the D gene is possibly TRBD2 (6 bases). V was cut by 3 bases and J by 6 bases, with 19 bases left in between. This CDR3 is built from 16 residues. Germline assignment: CDR1 SGHAT and CDR2 FQNNGV. The CDR3 coding sequence is TGTGCCAGCAGCTTCTCCGGGAGCGCATGGGTGGATACGCAGTATTTT. Protein product: CASSFSGSAWVDTQYF. Filled out from reference TRBV11-2 and TRBJ2-3, the complete variable domain reads EAGVAQSPRYKIIEKRQSVAFWCNPISGHATLYWYQQILGQGPKLLIQFQNNGVVDDSQLPKDRFSAERLKGVDSTLKIQPAKLEDSAVYLCASSFSGSAWVDTQYFGPGTRLTVL.

This clonotype was recorded at least ten times. The rearrangement links TRBV6-2 or TRBV6-3 to TRBJ2-7, with TRBD1 matching 9 bases. Germline trimming cut 4 bases from V and 4 bases from J; bases unmatched to any gene: 8. The length of the CDR3 is 15 residues. The germline gives CDR1 MNHEY, CDR2 SVGEGT. The CDR3 reads CASSFPGTGRYEQYF. The CDR3 DNA is TGTGCCAGCAGTTTCCCCGGGACAGGGAGGTACGAGCAGTACTTC.

At least ten counts were recorded for this clonotype. The CDR3 loop reads CASTPTSGRPQGGELFF. CDR3 nucleotides: TGTGCCAGCACCCCGACTAGCGGGAGACCCCAAGGCGGGGAGCTGTTTTTT. This chain links TRBV7-9 with TRBJ2-2; 12 nucleotides agree with TRBD2. The CDR3 extends over 17 amino acids. V lost 7 bases and J lost 7; bases outside the gene matches: 13. CDR1 SEHNR and CDR2 FQNEAQ come from the germline V gene (reference sequence).

This clonotype was counted a few times. V and J are TRBV20-1 and TRBJ2-7, with 8 bases matching TRBD2. The CDR3 runs to 14 residues. With 4 bases clipped from V and 2 bases from J, the junction kept 7 bases outside the gene matches. In germline, CDR1 is DFQATT, CDR2 SNEGSKA (reference sequence). In nucleotides, the CDR3 is TGCAGTGCTACTAGCGGGCGGAGCCCCTACGAGCAGTACTTC. Translating it yields CSATSGRSPYEQYF.

This clonotype came up many times. The V call is TRBV20-1, the J call TRBJ2-1; no clear D gene. This CDR3 is 15 amino acids long. The V and J ends lost 0 bases and 5 bases respectively, with 14 bases between them. Germline V gene lookup returns CDR1 DFQATT and CDR2 SNEGSKA (reference sequence). The DNA for the CDR3 is TGCAGTGCTAGAGATATCTCCGCCAGACACAATGAGCAGTTCTTC. Translated: CSARDISARHNEQFF.

To note about this clonotype: This clone may be a read error of a much larger clone one base away. It is likely a read error, because the conserved phenylalanine at the end of the CDR3 is missing. J is TRBJ2-1 and V is TRBV28; 8 bases are a match to TRBD1. Trimming at V came to 6 bases and at J to 0 bases, leaving 4 bases not matched to a gene. Germline V gene lookup returns CDR1 MDHEN and CDR2 SYDVKM. CDR3 size: 15 residues. The CDR3 DNA reads as TGTGCCAGCAGCCCGGGACAGGTCTCCTACAATGAGCAGTTCCTC. It codes for CASSPGQVSYNEQFL.

The chain uses TRBV20-1 and TRBJ2-7; 10 nucleotides line up with TRBD1. The J segment lost 2 bases and the V segment lost 1 base, leaving 11 bases of the junction unmatched. This CDR3 comprises 17 residues. Per the germline V gene, CDR1 is DFQATT and CDR2 is SNEGSKA (reference sequence). The CDR3 sequence is CSARGLRYGTGAYEQYF. CDR3 nucleotides: TGCAGTGCTAGAGGGCTGAGGTACGGGACAGGGGCCTACGAGCAGTACTTC.

This clonotype was seen ten or more times. The chain combines TRBV20-1 with TRBJ2-7, with a weak D call TRBD1 (6 bases). Per germline, CDR1 DFQATT and CDR2 SNEGSKA (reference sequence). V was cut by 1 base and J by 4 bases, with 14 bases left in between. The CDR3 is 14 residues long. The CDR3 region is CSARGLDRDYEQYF. In DNA, the CDR3 is TGCAGTGCTAGAGGATTGGACAGAGATTACGAGCAGTACTTC.

This clonotype was seen more than once but under ten times. The genes are TRBV14 and TRBJ2-2; 9 positions agree with TRBD2. V lost 0 bases and J lost 0; bases outside the gene matches: 17. CDR3 length: 22 residues. From germline, CDR1 is SGHDN and CDR2 FVKESK. This CDR3 reads CASSQERGRANNRDSNTGELFF. In DNA form, the CDR3 reads TGTGCCAGCAGCCAAGAGCGCGGGAGGGCTAATAACAGAGATTCGAACACCGGGGAGCTGTTTTTT. Drawing the rest from reference TRBV14 and TRBJ2-2, the complete variable domain is EAGVTQFPSHSVIEKGQTVTLRCDPISGHDNLYWYRRVMGKEIKFLLHFVKESKQDESGMPNNRFLAERTGGTYSTLKVQPAELEDSGVYFCASSQERGRANNRDSNTGELFFGEGSRLTVL.

At least ten counts were recorded for this clonotype. The chain uses TRBV24-1 and TRBJ2-7, with 9 bases lining up with TRBD2. The trim removed 0 bases at V and 5 bases at J, leaving 10 bases unmatched. The CDR3 is 17 residues long. The germline V gene has CDR1 KGHDR and CDR2 SFDVKD. In nucleotides, the CDR3 is TGTGCCACCAGTGATTTGTGGCGGGAGGGCACCGAGGACGAGCAGTACTTC. This gives the protein CATSDLWREGTEDEQYF.

This clonotype appeared once. The genes are TRBV7-2 and TRBJ1-2; tentative D call: TRBD1 (5 bases). Deletions cut 6 bases from V and 3 bases from J, with 11 bases between. The CDR3 contains 13 residues. CDR1 and CDR2 from the germline V gene are SGHTA and FQGNSA. The CDR3 bases are TGTGCCAGCAGAGTAAGAGGGGACTATGGCTACACCTTC. It yields the protein CASRVRGDYGYTF.

J is TRBJ2-1 and V is TRBV6-4, with 12 bases fitting TRBD2. With 10 bases clipped from V and 8 bases from J, the junction kept 15 bases outside the gene matches. The germline CDR1 and CDR2 sequences are MRHNA and SNTAGT. The CDR3 is 16 amino acids. CDR3 sequence: CATSRLGTSGSYEQFF. DNA for the CDR3: TGTGCCACCTCAAGGTTAGGGACTAGCGGGTCATATGAGCAGTTCTTC.

This sequence joins TRBV6-1 and TRBJ2-2; the D is unclear. V lost 6 bases and J 8 bases, leaving 10 bases between the germline ends. Germline CDR1 reads MNHNS; CDR2 reads SASEGT. The CDR3 length is 12 residues. The CDR3 region has the DNA TGTGCCAGCAGGGGCCCCGAAGGGGAGCTGTTTTTT. Its protein is CASRGPEGELFF.

This clonotype was observed many times. The chain employs TRBV6-1 and TRBJ1-2; D is possibly TRBD1 (5 bases). The V and J ends lost 7 bases and 1 base respectively, with 10 bases between them. The CDR3 has 13 amino acids. Germline CDR1 MNHNS, CDR2 SASEGT. The CDR3 nucleotides read TGTGCCAGCACCCGGACATATAACTATGGCTACACCTTC. This translates into CASTRTYNYGYTF.

This clonotype has at least ten counts. The CDR3 DNA reads as TGTGCCAGCAGGAGGATAGCGGGAGGGTCCCGCCATGAGCAGTTCTTC. Its protein is CASRRIAGGSRHEQFF. The chain is built from TRBV11-2 and TRBJ2-1; 11 bases align to TRBD2. V shed 6 bases, J shed 8 bases, and the junction held 12 bases outside the gene matches. Germline V gene lookup returns CDR1 SGHAT and CDR2 FQNNGV. This CDR3 is built from 16 residues. The whole variable domain, remainder taken from reference TRBV11-2 and TRBJ2-1, is EAGVAQSPRYKIIEKRQSVAFWCNPISGHATLYWYQQILGQGPKLLIQFQNNGVVDDSQLPKDRFSAERLKGVDSTLKIQPAKLEDSAVYLCASRRIAGGSRHEQFFGPGTRLTVL.

This clonotype was detected ten times or more. The V gene is TRBV2, the J gene TRBJ2-1, with D tentatively TRBD2 (5 bases). This CDR3 region has 11 residues. Germline V gives CDR1 SNHLY, CDR2 FYNNEI. The chain's CDR3 is CATSEGNEQFF. The CDR3 DNA reads as TGTGCGACCAGTGAGGGTAATGAGCAGTTCTTC.

This clonotype was seen more than once but under ten times. This chain connects TRBV3-1 to TRBJ2-6, with a tentative D call TRBD2 (5 bases). Germline values: CDR1 LGHDT, CDR2 YNNKEL (reference sequence). Trimming took off 2 bases at V and 1 base at J, with 12 bases between the two ends. CDR3 length: 17 residues. The CDR3 region is CASSQRGIGSGANVLTF. In nucleotides, the CDR3 is TGTGCCAGCAGCCAACGGGGAATTGGTTCTGGGGCCAACGTCCTGACTTTC.

This clonotype appeared a few times. CDR3 bases: TGTGCCAGCAGCTTAAATCGGGGGATTCAGCCCCAGCATTTT. The encoded protein is CASSLNRGIQPQHF. The V and J genes are TRBV5-6 and TRBJ1-5, with D maybe TRBD1 (5 bases). In germline, CDR1 is SGHDT, CDR2 YYEEEE. The CDR3 covers 14 residues. V gave up 2 bases and J gave up 6 bases, with 12 bases separating them.

In its sample, this clonotype was seen a few times. The chain joins TRBV13 to TRBJ1-4; 9 nucleotides agree with TRBD1. The CDR3 runs 15 residues. J lost 5 bases, V lost 5 bases, and 6 bases had no gene match. The germline V gene encodes CDR1 PRHDT and CDR2 FYEKMQ (reference sequence). The CDR3 DNA is TGTGCCAGCAGCCGAACCGGGACAGGGAATGAAAAACTGTTTTTT. Translating gives CASSRTGTGNEKLFF.

This clonotype was seen ten or more times. V is TRBV7-2 and J is TRBJ1-5; D perhaps matches TRBD1 (5 bases). The CDR3 spans 16 residues. The ends were cut back, 2 bases at V and 3 bases at J, with 14 bases in the middle. The germline V gene encodes CDR1 SGHTA and CDR2 FQGNSA. This CDR3 is CASSLFAQGINQPQHF. The CDR3 DNA reads as TGTGCCAGCAGCTTATTTGCCCAGGGCATCAATCAGCCCCAGCATTTT. The whole variable domain, filled in from reference TRBV7-2 and TRBJ1-5, reads GAGVSQSPSNKVTEKGKDVELRCDPISGHTALYWYRQSLGQGLEFLIYFQGNSAPDKSGLPSDRFSAERTGGSVSTLTIQRTQQEDSAVYLCASSLFAQGINQPQHFGDGTRLSIL.

Here the CDR3 reads CASSPDYEGAYNEQFF. In DNA, the CDR3 is TGTGCCAGCTCACCGGACTACGAGGGAGCATACAATGAGCAGTTCTTC. The chain carries TRBV18 and TRBJ2-1, with D possibly being TRBD2 (6 bases). The germline V gene has CDR1 KGHSH and CDR2 LQKENI. The germline V and J ends were trimmed by 3 bases and 4 bases, with 16 bases remaining between them. The length of the CDR3 is 16 residues.